This T cell receptor beta chain was retrieved from a study of molecular identifiers for immune sequencing clone quantification. Notes on the study in general: Whereas naive cells kept under 1% of molecules in clones above 20 RNA copies, such clones held over 97% in effectors.

TCRdb processed the PCR reads anew with MiXCR; each CDR3 protein has one entry. The sample has about 630,000 distinct CDR3 sequences, about 25% seen once. The sample holds one count of this clonotype. Its target is not known. This may arise from a read error, as a much more abundant clone is one base away. Because the CDR3 is missing its conserved closing phenylalanine or tryptophan, this is likely a read error. Germline V gives CDR1 SQVTM, CDR2 ANQGSEA. The CDR3 runs to 12 residues. V was clipped by 0 bases and J by 4 bases, with 6 bases between them. Sequencing was carried out using naive CD8+ T cells from blood, with Jurkat cell RNA spiked in. Subset reported: FACS-sorted CD8+CD4-CCR7+CD45RA+ naive T cells. The chain employs TRBV29-1 and TRBJ2-5; D ambiguous. This TCR derives from a human donor in good health. Some libraries in this study had Jurkat cell RNA spiked in. CDR3 bases: TGCAGCGTTGAAGACATGGGAGAGACCCAGTACCTC. Residues: CSVEDMGETQYL.